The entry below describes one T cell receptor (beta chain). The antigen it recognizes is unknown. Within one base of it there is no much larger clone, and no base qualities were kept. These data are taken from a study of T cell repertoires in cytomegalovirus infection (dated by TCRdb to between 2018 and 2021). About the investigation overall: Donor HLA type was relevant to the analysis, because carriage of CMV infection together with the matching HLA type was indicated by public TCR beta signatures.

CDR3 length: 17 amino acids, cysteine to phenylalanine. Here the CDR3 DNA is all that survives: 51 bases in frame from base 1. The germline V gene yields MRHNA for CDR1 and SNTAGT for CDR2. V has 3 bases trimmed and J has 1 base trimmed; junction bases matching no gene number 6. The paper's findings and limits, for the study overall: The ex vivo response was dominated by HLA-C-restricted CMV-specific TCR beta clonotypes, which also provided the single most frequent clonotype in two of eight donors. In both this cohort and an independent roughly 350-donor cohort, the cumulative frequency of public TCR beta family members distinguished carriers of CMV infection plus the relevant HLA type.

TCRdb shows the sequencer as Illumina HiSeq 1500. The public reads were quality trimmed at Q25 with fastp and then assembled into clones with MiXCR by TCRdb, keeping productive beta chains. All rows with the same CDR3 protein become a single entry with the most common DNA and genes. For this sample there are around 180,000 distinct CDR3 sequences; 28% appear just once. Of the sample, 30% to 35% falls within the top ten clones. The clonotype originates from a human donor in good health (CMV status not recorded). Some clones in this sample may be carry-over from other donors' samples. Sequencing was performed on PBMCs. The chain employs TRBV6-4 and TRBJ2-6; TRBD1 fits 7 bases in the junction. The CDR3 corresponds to CASSEQGTSSGANVLTF. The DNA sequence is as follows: TGTGCCAGCAGTGAACAGGGGACAAGTTCTGGGGCCAACGTCCTGACTTTC.